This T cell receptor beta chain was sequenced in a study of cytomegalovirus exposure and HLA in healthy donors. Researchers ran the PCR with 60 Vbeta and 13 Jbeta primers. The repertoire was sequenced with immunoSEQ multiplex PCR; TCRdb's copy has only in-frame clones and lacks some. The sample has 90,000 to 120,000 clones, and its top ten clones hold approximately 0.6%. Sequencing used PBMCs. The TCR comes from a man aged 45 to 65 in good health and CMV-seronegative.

CDR3 coding DNA: TGTGCCAGCTCACCTAGGGAGACGAACACCGGGGAGCTGTTTTTT. Translating it yields CASSPRETNTGELFF. The V call is TRBV18, the J call TRBJ2-2; a weak D match, TRBD2 (5 bases). The V end lost 3 bases, the J end lost 0 bases, and 8 bases lay between the germline ends. The CDR3 is 15 residues long. Germline CDR1 reads KGHSH; CDR2 reads LQKENI.